A selection of T cell receptor beta chains follows, all from one sample in a study of T cell changes during pregnancy in multiple sclerosis. Clones were sequenced by immunoSEQ multiplex PCR, and TCRdb holds only the in-frame ones, with some missing. The sample lists about 47,000 clones; 70% to 90% were seen once. Sequencing used peripheral blood, obtained in the first trimester of pregnancy. Receptors originate from a female donor with multiple sclerosis, enrolled in a pregnancy study. Each CDR3 is given with its conserved first and last residue. A D gene is named only where the DNA matches it firmly.

V	D	J	length	DNA	CDR3
TRBV28	TRBD1	TRBJ2-6	14	TGTGCCAGCTGGGGACAGGCCGGGGCCAACGTCCTGACTTTC	CASWGQAGANVLTF
TRBV7-3	TRBD2	TRBJ2-1	15	TGTGCCAGCAGCGCTAGCGGGGCCCCGGGCAATGAGCAGTTCTTC	CASSASGAPGNEQFF
TRBV7-2	TRBD2	TRBJ2-2	19	TGTGCCAGCAGCTTCCCCGGACTAGCGGGGGGGCCGGGCACCGGGGAGCTGTTTTTT	CASSFPGLAGGPGTGELFF
TRBV4-2	.	TRBJ1-1	19	TGTGCCAGCAGCCAAGAGGGCAGCGGGGGGGCCGGTGTTTCCTCGGCAGCTTTCTTT	CASSQEGSGGAGVSSAAFF
TRBV2	.	TRBJ1-1	18	TGTGCCAGCAGTGAAGACCCCTTTATGGAGAGGCCGAACACTGAAGCTTTCTTT	CASSEDPFMERPNTEAFF
TRBV6-6	TRBD1	TRBJ1-1	15	TGTGCCAGCAGTTACCTAGGACAGGGGTTAACTGAAGCTTTCTTT	CASSYLGQGLTEAFF
TRBV2	.	TRBJ2-7	12	TGTGCCAGCAGTGTGGGGGCTGGCGAGCAGTACTTC	CASSVGAGEQYF
TRBV19	.	TRBJ1-1	14	TGTGCCAGTAGCCCCATACGCGTGAACACTGAAGCTTTCTTT	CASSPIRVNTEAFF
TRBV18	TRBD1	TRBJ1-1	15	TGTGCCAGCTCACCACGCAGGGGGGATAGCACTGAAGCTTTCTTT	CASSPRRGDSTEAFF
TRBV4-1	TRBD2	TRBJ2-5	17	TGCGCCAGCAGCCGCTCCGCCCAGCGGGGGATACAAGAGACCCAGTACTTC	CASSRSAQRGIQETQYF
TRBV9	.	TRBJ1-2	17	TGTGCCAGCAGCATCCAGAGGGGCCACAGGGAACCTGATGGCTACACCTTC	CASSIQRGHREPDGYTF
TRBV14	TRBD2	TRBJ2-7	15	TGTGCCAGCAGCCTCCTAGCGGGGGACTCCTACGAGCAGTACTTC	CASSLLAGDSYEQYF
TRBV30	.	TRBJ1-1	13	TGTGCCTGGAGCCCTTCTGACAGTACTGAAGCTTTCTTT	CAWSPSDSTEAFF
TRBV7-2	.	TRBJ1-3	13	TGTGCAGTAGGGGGGGGCTCAGGAAACACCATATATTTT	CAVGGGSGNTIYF
TRBV7-9	.	TRBJ1-6	13	TGTGCCAGCAGCCCGGTCCTCAATTCACCCCTCCACTTT	CASSPVLNSPLHF